This section outlines one T cell receptor beta chain sequence together with its context. As yet, its antigen is unknown. These data originate in a study of TIL therapy for anti-PD-1-resistant metastatic lung cancer. Overall study: Patients had a median age of 54 years (range 38-75). Most patients had lung adenocarcinoma.

Time point described: pre-treatment sample, taken before nivolumab and TIL therapy. This was the immunoSEQ v3 assay. The assay was immunoSEQ multiplex PCR, and TCRdb's table has in-frame clones only and misses some. The table records about 60,000 clones, about two thirds of them present only once. Regarding the study as a whole: Patients were highly selected, enriched for treatment-naive, never-smoker and oncogene-addicted cases.

The CDR3 contains 14 residues. Trimming took off 3 bases at V and 6 bases at J, with 12 bases between the two ends. Germline V gene data show CDR1 as KGHSH and CDR2 as LQKENI. The gene calls are TRBV18 and TRBJ1-5; D is unclear. Sequencing used blood, obtained at baseline. The TCR was taken from a person between 25 and 80 years old with non-small cell lung cancer. The DNA of the CDR3 is TGTGCCAGCTCACCCGAAGGTTATAGTCAGCCCCAGCATTTT. Its protein is CASSPEGYSQPQHF.